The clone carrying this T cell receptor beta chain was detected many times. No antigen is known for it. One end of the junction varies from germline; a read error may be responsible. This CDR3 is 15 amino acids long. Germline V lookup: CDR1 SGHVS, CDR2 FNYEAQ. These data belong to a study of blood T cells in healthy people across ages. With a J-beta primer mix and a sample-barcoded 5' primer, a second PCR ran roughly 6 to 12 cycles. No fewer than 3 million CDR3-containing paired-end reads came from each sample. MiXCR was run by TCRdb on the 5' RACE reads, yielding one entry per CDR3 protein. The sample holds 850,000 or so distinct CDR3 sequences; 29% are singletons and the top ten take approximately 15%. Study-wide results and caveats: Calculation of diversity from one million T cells yielded estimates considered to be underestimates. Naive CD4+ cells and diversity were both higher in long-lived donors than in aged donors. Donor CMV status was unknown, possibly confounding expanded clonotype changes.

The chain employs TRBV7-6 and TRBJ2-1; maybe TRBD1 (6 bases). The sample was blood. This clonotype was sampled from an elderly woman in good health. This CDR3 reads CASSLQGSSYNEQFF. The DNA for the CDR3 is TGCGCCAGCAGCTTACAGGGCAGCTCCTACAATGAGCAGTTCTTC.